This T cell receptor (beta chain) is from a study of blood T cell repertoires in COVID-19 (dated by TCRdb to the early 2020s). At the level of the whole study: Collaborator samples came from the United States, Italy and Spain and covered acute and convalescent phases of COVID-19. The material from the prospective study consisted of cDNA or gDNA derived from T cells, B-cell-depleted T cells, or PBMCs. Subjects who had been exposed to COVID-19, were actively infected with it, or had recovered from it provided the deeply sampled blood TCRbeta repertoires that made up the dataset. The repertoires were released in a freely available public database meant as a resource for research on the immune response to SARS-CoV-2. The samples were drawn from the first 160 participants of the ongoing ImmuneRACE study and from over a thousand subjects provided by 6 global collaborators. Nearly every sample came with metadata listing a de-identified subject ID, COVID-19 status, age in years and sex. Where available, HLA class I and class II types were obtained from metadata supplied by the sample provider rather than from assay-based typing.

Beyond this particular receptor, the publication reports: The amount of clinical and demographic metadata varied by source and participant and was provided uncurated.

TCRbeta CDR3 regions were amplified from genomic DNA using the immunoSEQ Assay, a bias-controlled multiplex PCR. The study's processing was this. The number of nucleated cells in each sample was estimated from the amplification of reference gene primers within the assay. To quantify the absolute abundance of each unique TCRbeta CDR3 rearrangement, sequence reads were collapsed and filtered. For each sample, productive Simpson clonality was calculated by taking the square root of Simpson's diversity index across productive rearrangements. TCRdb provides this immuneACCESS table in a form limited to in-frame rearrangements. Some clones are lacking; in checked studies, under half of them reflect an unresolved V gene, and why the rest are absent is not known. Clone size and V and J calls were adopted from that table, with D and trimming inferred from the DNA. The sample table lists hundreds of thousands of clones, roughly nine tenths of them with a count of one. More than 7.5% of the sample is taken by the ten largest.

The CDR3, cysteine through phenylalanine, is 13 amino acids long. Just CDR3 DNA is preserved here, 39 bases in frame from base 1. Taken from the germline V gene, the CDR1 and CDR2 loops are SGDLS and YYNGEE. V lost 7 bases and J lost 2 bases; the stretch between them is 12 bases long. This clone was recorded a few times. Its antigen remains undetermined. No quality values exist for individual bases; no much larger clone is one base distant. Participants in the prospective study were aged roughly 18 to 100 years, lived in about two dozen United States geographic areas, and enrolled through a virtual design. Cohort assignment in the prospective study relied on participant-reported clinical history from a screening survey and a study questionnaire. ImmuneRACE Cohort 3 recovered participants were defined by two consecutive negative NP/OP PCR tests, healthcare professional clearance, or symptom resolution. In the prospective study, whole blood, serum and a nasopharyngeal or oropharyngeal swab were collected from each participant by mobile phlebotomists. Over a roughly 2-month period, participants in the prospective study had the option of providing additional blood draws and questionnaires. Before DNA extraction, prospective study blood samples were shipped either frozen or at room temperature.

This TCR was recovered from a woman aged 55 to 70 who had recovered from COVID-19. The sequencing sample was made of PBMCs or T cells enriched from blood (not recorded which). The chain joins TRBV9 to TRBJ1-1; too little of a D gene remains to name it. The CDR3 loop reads CASGVGVNTEAFF. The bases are TGTGCCAGCGGAGTCGGGGTAAACACTGAAGCTTTCTTT.